There are a few counts of the clone carrying this TCR beta chain. The entry originates in a study of blood T cell repertoires in COVID-19. Study summary: Collection of acute and convalescent COVID-19 samples took place in the United States, Italy and Spain. T cells, B-cell-depleted T cells, or PBMCs provided the cDNA or gDNA that served as material.

Authors' processing steps: Counts of nucleated cells, estimated from reference gene primer amplification, were obtained. Sequenced by immunoSEQ multiplex PCR; TCRdb stores in-frame clones only, minus some. V, J and clone size derive from that table, while D and trimming were established from the DNA sequence. The sample yields approximately 250,000 clones, roughly 84% seen once. The length of the CDR3 is 11 residues. V lost 6 bases and J lost 8, with 10 bases in between. Germline-derived CDR1 and CDR2 are MNHNY and SVGAGI (reference sequence). The clonotype comes from a human donor in a cohort sampled during active COVID-19. Sequenced: peripheral blood. The chain uses TRBV6-6 and TRBJ1-2; D perhaps matches TRBD1 (5 bases). Written as DNA, the CDR3 is TGTGCCAGCAGCAACAAGGGGGGCTACACCTTC. Encoded protein: CASSNKGGYTF.